This T cell receptor (beta chain) was documented in a study of technical replicates of blood from several donors. CDR3 length: 14 amino acids. V shed 4 bases, J shed 5 bases, and the junction held 5 bases outside the gene matches. Germline-derived CDR1 and CDR2 are MGHRA and YSYEKL. Some clones are missing from TCRdb's copy, which holds only in-frame ones; the method was immunoSEQ multiplex PCR. The table has tens of thousands of clones, less than 97% seen once. The rearrangement uses TRBV4-1 and TRBJ2-5; 9 bases match TRBD2. The sample was T cells isolated from PBMCs. This receptor was identified in a human donor in good health. The DNA for the CDR3 is TGCGCCAGCAGCCGGGGGGCGGGAGGGGAGACCCAGTACTTC. It encodes CASSRGAGGETQYF.